This T cell receptor (beta chain) emerged from a study of T-cell reconstitution after alpha-beta-depleted transplantation in children (TCRdb year 2016). In terms of the full investigation: Using TCR repertoire profiling, the study quantitatively followed how T-cell immune reconstitution unfolded in children after TCRalphabeta/CD19-depleted allogeneic hematopoietic cell transplantation.

The library was made by PCR. Sequencing relied on an Illumina HiSeq 2500. Molecular barcoding was employed in the preparation of TCR libraries, with unique molecular identifiers being used to normalize TCRbeta repertoire quantification. In TCRdb, the public reads were trimmed at Q25 with fastp and aligned with MiXCR, with productive beta chains retained. Every CDR3 protein is listed once, alongside the most common genes and DNA of its rows. For this sample there are hundreds of thousands of distinct CDR3 sequences; around 8% appear just once. Just under 6.5% of the sample comes from the top ten. Interpreted using the paper, the treatment or condition label stands for: allogeneic hematopoietic cell transplantation with graft depleted of TCRalphabeta T cells and CD19 B cells. Transplant recipients were children who received TCRalphabeta/CD19-depleted allogeneic hematopoietic cell grafts. Broad study findings and their caveats: The apparently early recovery of alphabetaT-cell counts about two months after transplant reportedly depended on only several hundred rapidly expanded clones that came from non-depleted graft cells. Over subsequent months, a decline in hyperexpanded clone frequencies was noted, and after one year, T-cell counts and TCRbeta diversity were mostly ascribed to newly produced T cells. The high TCRbeta diversity at day 60 in some patients was ascribed to recipient T cells and intrathymic progenitors that had survived conditioning.

The CDR3, from cysteine to phenylalanine, totals 16 residues. Here the CDR3 DNA is all that survives: 48 bases in frame from base 1. Based on the germline V gene, the CDR1 and CDR2 sequences are SGHRS and YFSETQ. V is clipped by 0 bases and J by 5 bases, and the sequence between their germline boundaries is 17 bases long. This clonotype was counted ten times or more. Its antigen remains unidentified. One base away there is no much larger clone; base qualities are not given. The sequenced sample was PBMCs, mostly from graft donor cells, obtained 180 days after TCRalphabeta/CD19-depleted stem cell transplant. This sequence was found in a male patient aged 10-17 years who had a stem cell transplant for acute lymphoblastic leukemia, so the T cells may come from the graft donor. The sequence is built from TRBV5-1 and TRBJ2-5; possibly the D gene is TRBD1, per 7 matching bases. Here the CDR3 is given as CASSLVLGGGGETQYF. The base sequence is TGCGCCAGCAGCTTGGTCCTTGGAGGGGGCGGTGAGACCCAGTACTTC.